Listed below are T cell receptor beta chains from one sample, sequenced in a study of blood T cell repertoires in COVID-19. Some clones are missing from TCRdb's copy, which holds only in-frame ones; the method was immunoSEQ multiplex PCR. Among some 240,000 clones, approximately 79% were seen once, and the ten largest hold under 4.5%. What was sequenced was PBMCs or T cells enriched from blood (not recorded which). Every receptor here comes from a man aged 30 to 45 with acute COVID-19. Each CDR3 is given with its conserved first and last residue. The D gene is left open where the match is weak. The listing skips clone size in some rows; elsewhere it reads once, few, many or a size class.

size: once; V: TRBV28; J: TRBJ1-2; length: 14; D: TRBD1; CDR3: CASRTGGAFRGYTF; DNA: TGTGCCAGCAGAACAGGGGGCGCATTTCGGGGCTACACCTTC
size: -; V: TRBV4-2; J: TRBJ2-2; length: 15; D: -; CDR3: CASSPGEEGSGELFF; DNA: TGTGCCAGCAGCCCGGGGGAAGAAGGTTCCGGGGAGCTGTTTTTT
size: few; V: TRBV19; J: TRBJ1-5; length: 13; D: -; CDR3: CASSVVDNQPQHF; DNA: TGTGCCAGTAGTGTAGTAGACAATCAGCCCCAGCATTTT
size: -; V: TRBV4-1; J: TRBJ2-3; length: 17; D: TRBD2; CDR3: CASSQSPGLGSTDTQYF; DNA: TGCGCCAGCAGCCAATCCCCGGGACTAGGAAGCACAGATACGCAGTATTTT
size: -; V: TRBV19; J: TRBJ2-5; length: 16; D: TRBD1; CDR3: CASSSRLGTGQETQYF; DNA: TGTGCCAGTAGTAGCAGACTCGGGACAGGTCAAGAGACCCAGTACTTC
size: many; V: TRBV4-2; J: TRBJ2-3; length: 15; D: TRBD2; CDR3: CASSQEREGPDTQYF; DNA: TGTGCCAGCAGCCAAGAGAGGGAGGGGCCAGATACGCAGTATTTT
size: -; V: TRBV3-1/TRBV3-2; J: TRBJ2-1; length: 17; D: TRBD2; CDR3: CASSPPLGTSGRIEQFF; DNA: TGTGCCAGCAGTCCTCCTCTTGGGACTAGCGGGAGGATTGAGCAGTTCTTC
size: -; V: TRBV6-5; J: TRBJ1-2; length: 13; D: -; CDR3: CASTRSRVYGYTF; DNA: TGTGCCAGCACCCGGAGCAGGGTCTATGGCTACACCTTC
size: -; V: TRBV5-1; J: TRBJ2-2; length: 15; D: -; CDR3: CASSLGTVNTGELFF; DNA: TGCGCCAGCAGCTTGGGGACAGTGAACACCGGGGAGCTGTTTTTT
size: -; V: TRBV9; J: TRBJ1-6; length: 16; D: TRBD1; CDR3: CASSVEGTGGNSPLHF; DNA: TGTGCCAGCAGCGTAGAGGGAACAGGGGGAAATTCACCCCTCCACTTT
size: -; V: TRBV28; J: TRBJ1-5; length: 16; D: -; CDR3: CASSLGRGGGIQPQHF; DNA: TGTGCCAGCAGTTTAGGCCGGGGGGGCGGTATTCAGCCCCAGCATTTT
size: -; V: TRBV12-3/TRBV12-4; J: TRBJ1-1; length: 13; D: -; CDR3: CASSFRGDFEAFF; DNA: TGTGCCAGCAGTTTTCGGGGGGACTTTGAAGCTTTCTTT
size: once; V: TRBV27; J: TRBJ1-2; length: 15; D: TRBD1; CDR3: CASSLSTGRNYGYTF; DNA: TGTGCCAGCAGTTTATCGACAGGGCGCAACTATGGCTACACCTTC
size: once; V: TRBV28; J: TRBJ1-4; length: 12; D: -; CDR3: CASSPNPGRPFF; DNA: TGTGCCAGCAGTCCCAACCCCGGGAGGCCGTTTTTT
size: -; V: TRBV29-1; J: TRBJ1-1; length: 13; D: -; CDR3: CSVGAKGDTEAFF; DNA: TGCAGCGTTGGGGCGAAGGGGGACACTGAAGCTTTCTTT
size: few; V: TRBV7-8; J: TRBJ1-5; length: 17; D: TRBD1; CDR3: CASSRRWTGNFDQPQHF; DNA: TGTGCCAGCAGCCGGAGATGGACAGGAAATTTCGATCAGCCCCAGCATTTT
size: -; V: TRBV7-9; J: TRBJ1-2; length: 14; D: TRBD1; CDR3: CASSLGQGKDGYTF; DNA: TGTGCCAGCAGCTTAGGACAGGGGAAGGATGGCTACACCTTC
size: -; V: TRBV5-6; J: TRBJ2-3; length: 12; D: TRBD1; CDR3: CASSKDRGTQYF; DNA: TGTGCCAGCAGCAAGGACAGGGGTACGCAGTATTTT
size: -; V: TRBV7-9; J: TRBJ1-3; length: 14; D: -; CDR3: CASSFAVVGNTIYF; DNA: TGTGCCAGCAGCTTCGCGGTTGTTGGAAACACCATATATTTT
size: -; V: TRBV2; J: TRBJ1-1; length: 14; D: -; CDR3: CASSEQGPSTEAFF; DNA: TGTGCCAGCAGTGAACAGGGCCCTTCCACTGAAGCTTTCTTT
size: -; V: TRBV28; J: TRBJ2-3; length: 13; D: -; CDR3: CASSLSPTGTQYF; DNA: TGTGCCAGCAGTTTATCCCCGACTGGTACGCAGTATTTT
size: -; V: TRBV27; J: TRBJ2-3; length: 13; D: -; CDR3: CASSYGGSGTQYF; DNA: TGTGCCAGCAGTTATGGGGGGTCGGGTACGCAGTATTTT
size: once; V: TRBV19; J: TRBJ2-2; length: 18; D: TRBD2; CDR3: CASSIERLAGANTGELFF; DNA: TGTGCCAGTAGTATAGAAAGACTAGCGGGGGCCAACACCGGGGAGCTGTTTTTT
size: -; V: TRBV28; J: TRBJ1-4; length: 15; D: -; CDR3: CASSDRALGLEKLFF; DNA: TGTGCCAGCAGTGACCGGGCCCTGGGACTCGAAAAACTGTTTTTT
size: -; V: TRBV29-1; J: TRBJ1-2; length: 13; D: -; CDR3: CSVETGDDYGYTF; DNA: TGCAGCGTTGAAACAGGCGACGACTATGGCTACACCTTC
size: few; V: TRBV10-1; J: TRBJ1-1; length: 12; D: -; CDR3: CASSAVNTEAFF; DNA: TGCGCCAGCAGTGCCGTGAACACTGAAGCTTTCTTT
size: once; V: TRBV6-4; J: TRBJ1-2; length: 14; D: TRBD1; CDR3: CASSRSTGGYGYTF; DNA: TGTGCCAGCAGTCGCTCGACAGGGGGTTATGGCTACACCTTC
size: -; V: TRBV15; J: TRBJ2-2; length: 18; D: -; CDR3: CATSRSHGLGQNTGELFF; DNA: TGTGCCACCAGCAGATCCCATGGATTGGGACAGAACACCGGGGAGCTGTTTTTT
size: -; V: TRBV5-4; J: TRBJ1-5; length: 13; D: -; CDR3: CASSSGGNQPQHF; DNA: TGTGCCAGCAGCTCCGGGGGGAATCAGCCCCAGCATTTT
size: -; V: TRBV10-3; J: TRBJ2-3; length: 16; D: -; CDR3: CAISEPTLTGPDTQYF; DNA: TGTGCCATCAGTGAGCCAACGTTAACAGGCCCAGATACGCAGTATTTT
size: -; V: TRBV3-1/TRBV3-2; J: TRBJ1-4; length: 15; D: -; CDR3: CASSQEGGTNEKLFF; DNA: TGTGCCAGCAGCCAAGAGGGCGGGACTAATGAAAAACTGTTTTTT
size: -; V: TRBV24-1; J: TRBJ1-2; length: 14; D: TRBD1; CDR3: CATSEEGQVYGYTF; DNA: TGTGCCACCAGTGAGGAGGGACAGGTCTATGGCTACACCTTC
size: -; V: TRBV7-2; J: TRBJ1-5; length: 15; D: -; CDR3: CASSSGAASNQPQHF; DNA: TGTGCCAGCAGCTCAGGGGCCGCCAGCAATCAGCCCCAGCATTTT
size: -; V: TRBV6-1; J: TRBJ1-5; length: 17; D: -; CDR3: CASSVTPAGMGNQPQHF; DNA: TGTGCCAGCAGTGTGACCCCGGCAGGGATGGGCAATCAGCCCCAGCATTTT